This TCR beta chain was recovered during a study of shared clonotypes between healthy human individuals. About the study: Two women and a few men aged 18 to 49 served as donors. Every donor yielded three CD4 naive, three CD4 memory, two CD8 naive and one CD8 memory plate.

As concerns this clone: Its antigen remains unknown.

The naive CD8 subset, CD45RO-negative cells positively selected for CCR7, excluded terminally differentiated effector memory CD45RA+ cells. Broader study findings: In several donors, approximately 5% of naive CD4 clonotypes appeared in common.

Deep-level running was used for the assay. Using immunoSEQ multiplex PCR, the repertoire was profiled, and TCRdb retains in-frame clones only, with some absent. Here the sample spans hundreds of thousands of clones, roughly 96% being singletons. Germline V gene sequence: CDR1 LNHDA, CDR2 SQIVND (reference sequence). Trimming at V came to 7 bases and at J to 3 bases, leaving 8 bases not matched to a gene. The CDR3 is 15 residues long. This clonotype was sampled from a woman aged 25-40 years in good health. J is TRBJ2-1 and V is TRBV19; 8 bases are shared with TRBD1. Sequenced sample: naive CD8+ T cells sorted from blood. CDR3 nucleotide sequence: TGTGCCAGTACCCCTGGACAGGGTTACTACAATGAGCAGTTCTTC. Protein: CASTPGQGYYNEQFF.